Included here is one TCR beta chain sequence, with context. Its antigen remains unknown. Germline V lookup: CDR1 SGHRS, CDR2 YFSETQ. The CDR3 extends over 11 amino acids. Each TCR library used about 3.5 ug of total RNA. TCRdb re-called the 5' RACE reads and gives one entry per CDR3 protein, without DNA. The data show more than 95,000 distinct CDR3 sequences, and the top ten clones hold approximately 2%. The data are from a study of monozygotic twins with inflammatory bowel disease. Broader study findings: Between concordant and discordant twins, repertoire similarity failed to differ, a result that limited power may explain. No single strong signal or clonotype associated with IBD was supported. The inverse Simpson measure of TCRbeta diversity was lower in IBD patients than in healthy co-twins.

The chain recombines TRBV5-1 with TRBJ2-7. The receptor comes from a human donor with ulcerative colitis or Crohn's disease, or a healthy co-twin of an affected twin (not recorded which). The material sequenced was blood. The CDR3 reads CASSLAYEQYF.